What follows are 27 T cell receptor beta chains derived from one specimen sequenced in a study of blood T cell repertoires in COVID-19. Measured with immunoSEQ multiplex PCR; TCRdb has only the in-frame clones, and not every one. The table records about 200,000 clones, about 82% of them present only once. The source material was peripheral blood. The receptors come from a woman aged 70-85 years with COVID-19, enrolled during active disease.

The chain carries TRBV3-1 (or the pseudogene TRBV3-2) and TRBJ2-2; 7 bases are a match to TRBD1. This CDR3 is built from 12 residues. Germline V gene data show CDR1 as LGHDT and CDR2 as YNNKEL (reference sequence). V shed 1 base, J shed 15 bases, and the junction held 5 bases outside the gene matches. The CDR3, as DNA: TGTGCCAGCAGCCAAGTACAGGGGCTGATGTTTTTT. This gives the protein CASSQVQGLMFF.

This clone was recorded once. The CDR3 bases are TGTGCCAGTAAGTCCCTCGACAGAGCTAACTATGGCTACACCTTC. Translation gives CASKSLDRANYGYTF. The rearrangement joins TRBV19 to TRBJ1-2; TRBD1 is a possible D gene (5 bases). The germline V and J ends were trimmed by 7 bases and 0 bases, with 15 bases remaining between them. The CDR3 spans 15 residues. Germline V CDR1 and CDR2: LNHDA, SQIVND (reference sequence).

The chain has TRBV3-1 (or the pseudogene TRBV3-2) and TRBJ2-7; 11 bases agree with TRBD2. This CDR3 has 19 amino acids. Trimming at V came to 4 bases and at J to 0 bases, leaving 14 bases not matched to a gene. Germline-derived CDR1 and CDR2 are LGHDT and YNNKEL (reference sequence). The CDR3 sequence is CASSPLPGTSGFLSYEQYF. The DNA of the CDR3 is TGTGCCAGCAGCCCCCTCCCCGGGACTAGCGGCTTCCTCTCCTACGAGCAGTACTTC.

The chain carries TRBV5-1 and TRBJ2-3; D is perhaps TRBD2 (6 bases). The CDR3 sequence is 18 residues long. In germline, CDR1 is SGHRS, CDR2 YFSETQ. The germline V and J ends were trimmed by 0 bases and 2 bases, with 19 bases remaining between them. CDR3 sequence: CASSLGPLGTPLTDTQYF. As DNA, the CDR3 is TGCGCCAGCAGCTTGGGCCCCCTCGGGACTCCACTCACAGATACGCAGTATTTT.

The chain uses TRBV7-2 and TRBJ1-1; 9 bases match TRBD1. From germline, CDR1 is SGHTA and CDR2 FQGNSA. This CDR3 has 14 amino acids. The V gene end was trimmed by 5 bases and the J gene end by 8 bases; junction bases not matched to a gene: 9. CDR3 amino acids: CASSAGQGQEEAFF. The CDR3 DNA follows: TGTGCCAGCAGCGCCGGACAGGGGCAAGAAGAAGCTTTCTTT.

The gene calls are TRBV6-2 or TRBV6-3 and TRBJ1-1; TRBD1 agrees at 8 bases. CDR1 MNHEY and CDR2 SVGEGT come from the germline V gene. V trimming: 0 bases; J trimming: 8 bases; junction bases outside the gene matches: 8. This CDR3 is 15 amino acids long. CDR3 nucleotide sequence: TGTGCCAGCAGTTACTCTTGGCAGGGGGCTCTAGAAGCTTTCTTT. This encodes CASSYSWQGALEAFF.

The V call is TRBV6-5, the J call TRBJ2-7; 14 bases are shared with TRBD2. J lost 3 bases, V lost 4 bases, and 2 bases had no gene match. Germline V gene lookup returns CDR1 MNHEY and CDR2 SVGAGI. The CDR3 runs to 15 residues. The CDR3 spells CASSFGTSGSYEQYF. In DNA, the CDR3 is TGTGCCAGCAGTTTCGGGACTAGCGGGAGCTACGAGCAGTACTTC.

The genes are TRBV11-2 and TRBJ1-3, with a weak D call TRBD1 (5 bases). The V and J ends lost 2 bases and 0 bases respectively, with 11 bases between them. CDR1 is SGHAT and CDR2 is FQNNGV in the germline V gene. The CDR3 has 16 amino acids. The CDR3 region has the DNA TGTGCCAGCAGCTTACGTGGGGCGAGCTCTGGAAACACCATATATTTT. Translating gives CASSLRGASSGNTIYF. Together with reference TRBV11-2 and TRBJ1-3, the CDR3 gives the full variable domain: EAGVAQSPRYKIIEKRQSVAFWCNPISGHATLYWYQQILGQGPKLLIQFQNNGVVDDSQLPKDRFSAERLKGVDSTLKIQPAKLEDSAVYLCASSLRGASSGNTIYFGEGSWLTVV.

This clone was observed a handful of times. The chain uses TRBV19 and TRBJ2-2; 7 nucleotides match TRBD1. Germline V gene sequence: CDR1 LNHDA, CDR2 SQIVND (reference sequence). This CDR3 contains 17 residues. V dropped 6 bases and J dropped 1; count of bases not matched to a gene: 11. The CDR3 DNA reads as TGTGCCAGTAGAGAAATCGCGGCAGGGGGGAACACCGGGGAGCTGTTTTTT. Translating gives CASREIAAGGNTGELFF.

This clone has only a few counts. The chain combines TRBV7-3 with TRBJ2-1; possibly TRBD1 for D (5 bases). The germline V and J ends were trimmed by 5 bases and 2 bases, with 13 bases remaining between them. The germline gives CDR1 SGHTA, CDR2 FQGTGA. This CDR3 has 15 residues. The CDR3 coding sequence is TGTGCCAGCAGCAGCGTTGTAGGGGCCTACAATGAGCAGTTCTTC. Translating gives CASSSVVGAYNEQFF.

The CDR3 reads CASSLLRGNTIYF. The CDR3 DNA reads TGTGCCAGCAGCTTACTCAGAGGAAACACCATATATTTT. This rearrangement joins TRBV7-9 to TRBJ1-3; D call uncertain. The CDR3 is made up of 13 amino acids. V dropped 2 bases and J dropped 4 bases, with 6 bases sitting between them. Per the germline V gene, CDR1 is SEHNR and CDR2 is FQNEAQ (reference sequence).

The chain recombines TRBV7-3 with TRBJ2-3, with 14 positions matching TRBD2. CDR3 length: 18 residues. Trimming removed 0 bases from V and 5 bases from J; junction bases left unmatched: 7. From germline, CDR1 is SGHTA and CDR2 FQGTGA. The CDR3: CASSLTSTSGGALDTQYF. The CDR3 DNA reads as TGTGCCAGCAGCTTAACCTCGACTAGCGGGGGGGCGTTAGATACGCAGTATTTT. The full variable domain, with the rest looked up from reference TRBV7-3 and TRBJ2-3, is GAGVSQTPSNKVTEKGKYVELRCDPISGHTALYWYRQSLGQGPEFLIYFQGTGAADDSGLPNDRFFAVRPEGSVSTLKIQRTERGDSAVYLCASSLTSTSGGALDTQYFGPGTRLTVL.

The chain is built from TRBV28 and TRBJ2-3; the match to TRBD1 covers 8 bases. The germline V gene encodes CDR1 MDHEN and CDR2 SYDVKM. The CDR3 runs 16 residues. The trim removed 6 bases at V and 3 bases at J, leaving 11 bases unmatched. CDR3 residues: CASSSLRQGITDTQYF. The CDR3 DNA reads as TGTGCCAGCAGCTCCCTCCGACAGGGGATAACAGATACGCAGTATTTT.

This clone showed up just a few times. The J gene is TRBJ2-5, the V gene TRBV16; 7 bases fit TRBD1. Germline CDR1 is KGHSY and CDR2 is FQNENV. This CDR3 is built from 14 residues. After removal of 0 bases from V and 8 bases from J, the junction contained 6 bases not matched to a gene. The CDR3 sequence is CASSQSGTVGTQYF. CDR3 in DNA: TGTGCCAGCAGCCAATCAGGGACAGTCGGTACCCAGTACTTC.

This sequence joins TRBV15 and TRBJ2-2; 7 positions agree with TRBD2. Trimming took 0 bases from V and 0 from J; bases not matched to a gene: 7. This CDR3 contains 18 residues. Germline assignment: CDR1 LNHNV and CDR2 YYDKDF (reference sequence). The CDR3 here is CATSRDAVAGANTGELFF. CDR3 coding DNA: TGTGCCACCAGCAGAGATGCCGTAGCGGGTGCGAACACCGGGGAGCTGTTTTTT.

This clone was counted between two and nine times. The rearrangement joins TRBV7-8 to TRBJ2-3; D is unresolved. Germline V lookup: CDR1 SGHVS, CDR2 FQNEAQ. Trimming cost V 8 bases and J 1 base, with 7 bases left between them. The CDR3 has 12 amino acids. The CDR3 spells CASSTGTDTQYF. DNA of the CDR3: TGTGCCAGCTCAACGGGCACAGATACGCAGTATTTT.

J is TRBJ1-1 and V is TRBV5-1; D remains ambiguous. This CDR3 is built from 11 residues. Between the trimmed V and J ends, which lost 7 bases and 5 bases, there was a span of 9 bases. Per the germline V gene, CDR1 is SGHRS and CDR2 is YFSETQ. In DNA form, the CDR3 reads TGCGCCAGCTTATCGACAACTGAAGCTTTCTTT. Its translation: CASLSTTEAFF.

V gene TRBV24-1 combines with J gene TRBJ2-5; D is unclear. CDR3 length: 14 amino acids. The V gene lost 3 bases and the J gene lost 7 bases, with 14 bases spanning the gap. Looked up from germline, CDR1 is KGHDR and CDR2 is SFDVKD. CDR3 in amino acids: CATSDPTTVGTQYF. DNA for the CDR3: TGTGCCACCAGTGATCCGACAACAGTGGGGACCCAGTACTTC.

The rearrangement uses TRBV5-4 and TRBJ2-3; D gene unclear. V gave up 4 bases and J gave up 2 bases, with 5 bases separating them. The CDR3 is 12 amino acids. CDR1 SGHNT and CDR2 YYREEE come from the germline V gene (reference sequence). In DNA form, the CDR3 reads TGTGCCAGCAGCATAAACACAGATACGCAGTATTTT. This sequence encodes CASSINTDTQYF. Full variable domain (outside the CDR3, taken from reference TRBV5-4 and TRBJ2-3): ETGVTQSPTHLIKTRGQQVTLRCSSQSGHNTVSWYQQALGQGPQFIFQYYREEENGRGNFPPRFSGLQFPNYSSELNVNALELDDSALYLCASSINTDTQYFGPGTRLTVL.

V is TRBV4-3 and J is TRBJ1-1; no clear D. V lost 0 bases to trimming and J lost 1 base, with 9 bases between them. Germline V gene lookup returns CDR1 LGHNA and CDR2 YSLEER. This CDR3 comprises 15 residues. This CDR3 reads CASSQDGRRNTEAFF. The CDR3 DNA follows: TGCGCCAGCAGCCAAGATGGGAGGAGGAACACTGAAGCTTTCTTT.

This chain links TRBV6-6 with TRBJ2-7, with 8 bases identical to TRBD1. The germline CDR1 and CDR2 sequences are MNHNY and SVGAGI (reference sequence). V dropped 5 bases and J dropped 0; count of bases not matched to a gene: 6. This CDR3 region has 15 residues. As DNA, the CDR3 is TGTGCCAGCAGTACCACAGGGGGTAGCTCCTACGAGCAGTACTTC. Protein sequence: CASSTTGGSSYEQYF.

This sequence joins TRBV6-2 or TRBV6-3 and TRBJ1-5; 9 bases map to TRBD1. The junction had 17 bases not matched to a gene; V was cut back by 4 bases and J by 4 bases. CDR1 is MNHEY and CDR2 is SVGEGT in the germline V gene. This CDR3 comprises 19 residues. CDR3 bases: TGTGCCAGCAGTTTGCCGGGACAGGGAACGAGGAAGCGGAATCAGCCCCAGCATTTT. This sequence encodes CASSLPGQGTRKRNQPQHF.

The chain carries TRBV5-1 and TRBJ2-6; 7 nucleotides match TRBD1. Germline loops: CDR1 SGHRS, CDR2 YFSETQ. V shed 3 bases and J 0 bases; nucleotides not matched to a gene: 15. The CDR3 contains 20 residues. CDR3 amino acids: CASSSGEQGSPLSGANVLTF. CDR3 in DNA: TGCGCCAGCAGCTCAGGCGAACAGGGGTCCCCTCTCTCTGGGGCCAACGTCCTGACTTTC.

This chain joins TRBV5-1 and TRBJ2-5, with D unclear. The CDR3 consists of 12 residues. The germline CDR1 and CDR2 sequences are SGHRS and YFSETQ. The V gene lost 4 bases and the J gene lost 0 bases, with 4 bases spanning the gap. The CDR3 DNA is TGCGCCAGCAGCCGGGACCAAGAGACCCAGTACTTC. It specifies CASSRDQETQYF.

The rearrangement links TRBV12-3 or TRBV12-4 to TRBJ2-3, with unresolved D. The CDR3 covers 13 residues. V was trimmed by 4 bases and J by 2 bases, leaving 7 bases between them. CDR3 in DNA: TGTGCCAGCAGTTCCCGACTCACAGATACGCAGTATTTT. Its protein is CASSSRLTDTQYF.

The chain employs TRBV4-3 and TRBJ1-1; D unresolved. The CDR3 sequence is 16 residues long. CDR1 LGHNA and CDR2 YSLEER come from the germline V gene. Trimming stripped 2 bases from V and 3 bases from J, with 16 bases between. The CDR3 sequence: CASSQSPEGRYTEAFF. The CDR3 nucleotides are TGCGCCAGCAGCCAAAGCCCCGAGGGCAGATACACTGAAGCTTTCTTT.

The chain uses TRBV18 and TRBJ1-1, with D tentatively TRBD1 (5 bases). The ends were cut back, 2 bases at V and 0 bases at J, with 13 bases in the middle. Germline V gives CDR1 KGHSH, CDR2 LQKENI. The CDR3 consists of 16 residues. CDR3 in DNA: TGTGCCAGCTCACCAACAGGCGTAGGGATGAACACTGAAGCTTTCTTT. Encoded protein: CASSPTGVGMNTEAFF.